This T cell receptor beta chain was sequenced during a study of T-cell memory formation after mild COVID-19. As for the study in general: Clusters were largely donor specific.

TCRdb ran MiXCR on the 5' RACE reads and lists one entry per CDR3 protein. Of about 340,000 distinct CDR3 sequences in the sample, under 25% are singletons; the top ten hold around 12%. In the case of this clonotype: Its antigen is as yet unknown.

Between the trimmed V and J ends, which lost 5 bases and 6 bases, there was a span of 14 bases. Germline CDR1 reads SNHLY; CDR2 reads FYNNEI. The CDR3 contains 14 residues. Notes on the study in general: Whereas later expanders leaned CD4+, clones contracting day 15 to 85 showed a balanced CD4/CD8 makeup. Some clones that responded were present in memory (sampled pre-infection), which suggests cross-reactive memory joined.

V gene TRBV2 combines with J gene TRBJ1-5, with D perhaps TRBD1 (5 bases). Material: PBMCs or a T cell subset sorted from them (not recorded which). This TCR came from an adult woman who had mild COVID-19 (a few samples of this study predate the infection). Cell type and time point are not known. CDR3 nucleotides: TGTGCCAGCAGTCCGGGGCCCCCGGGTCAGCCCCAGCATTTT. Translated, it gives CASSPGPPGQPQHF.